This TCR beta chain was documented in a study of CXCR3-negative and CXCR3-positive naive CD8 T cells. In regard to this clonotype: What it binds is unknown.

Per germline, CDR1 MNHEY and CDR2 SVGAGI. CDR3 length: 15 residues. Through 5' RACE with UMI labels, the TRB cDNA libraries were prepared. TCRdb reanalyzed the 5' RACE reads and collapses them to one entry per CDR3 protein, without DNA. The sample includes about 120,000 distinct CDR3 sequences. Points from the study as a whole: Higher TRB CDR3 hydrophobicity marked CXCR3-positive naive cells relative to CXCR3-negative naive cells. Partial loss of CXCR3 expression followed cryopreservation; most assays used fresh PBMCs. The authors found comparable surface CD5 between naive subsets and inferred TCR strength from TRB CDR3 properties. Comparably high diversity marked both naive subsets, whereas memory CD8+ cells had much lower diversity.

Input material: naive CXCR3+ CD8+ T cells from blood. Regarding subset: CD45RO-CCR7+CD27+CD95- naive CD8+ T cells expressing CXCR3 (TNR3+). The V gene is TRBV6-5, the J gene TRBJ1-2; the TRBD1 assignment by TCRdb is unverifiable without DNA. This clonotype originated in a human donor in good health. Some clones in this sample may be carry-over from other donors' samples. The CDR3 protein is CASSTGDRASPGYTF.